This T cell receptor beta chain derives from a study of control samples from healthy donors and cancer patients. Assay: immunoSEQ multiplex PCR; the TCRdb copy retains only in-frame clones and omits some. The sample lists some 13,000 clones, approximately 77% occurring once. From germline, CDR1 is SGHTA and CDR2 FQGTGA. CDR3 length: 18 residues. J was trimmed by 6 bases and V by 1 base; bases with no gene match: 8. This receptor was obtained from a male donor with melanoma. The sequenced sample consisted of formalin-fixed, paraffin-embedded tissue. The V and J genes are TRBV7-3 and TRBJ2-2; TRBD2 aligns across 13 bases. The CDR3 protein is CASSLSSAGLAGAGELFF. CDR3 in DNA: TGTGCCAGCAGCTTAAGTTCCGCCGGACTAGCGGGGGCCGGGGAGCTGTTTTTT.